This T cell receptor beta chain stems from a study of CD8+ T cells in alopecia areata. Study information: Oral tofacitinib (5 to 10 mg twice daily) was administered to treated patients. The tofacitinib course ran for 6 to 18 months and was followed by 6 months off drug.

RNA, once extracted, was reverse transcribed into cDNA for use as the sequencing template. Repertoires were generated with immunoSEQ multiplex PCR, while TCRdb's copy carries only in-frame clones and drops some. The data show some 170,000 clones, approximately 59% seen once. Germline assignment: CDR1 ENHRY and CDR2 SYGVKD. This CDR3 is 15 amino acids long. Trimming took 5 bases from V and 3 from J, leaving 13 bases between them. The receptor comes from a human donor with alopecia areata. V and J are TRBV10-3 and TRBJ1-4; perhaps TRBD1 as D (6 bases). The sequenced sample was CD4+ T cells sorted from blood, obtained at week 0. DNA for the CDR3: TGTGCCATCAGTCCAAGCACAGGGCCTAATGAAAAACTGTTTTTT. Amino acid sequence: CAISPSTGPNEKLFF.